This T cell receptor beta chain was captured in a study of CD8+CD57+ T cells in acquired aplastic anemia. Across the study: Sorted CD4+ and CD8+ cells yielded DNA averaging around 3.2 ug.

The patients chosen for sequencing had shown expansion of CD8+CD57+ cells (detected by flow cytometry). Diagnosis of severe acquired aplastic anemia applied to all patients. All patients were therapy-naive when blood was sampled. Genomic DNA provided the template from which TCR beta VDJ and CDR3 profiles were obtained. A single record per CDR3 protein comes from TCRdb applying MiXCR to the reads. The sample carries about 190,000 distinct CDR3 sequences, 48% recorded once. The sample holds a few counts of this clonotype. Its specificity is not known. The study, taken as a whole, reports: In CD8+ cells, Simpson's diversity showed no significant difference between patients and controls.

The CDR3 consists of 13 residues. CDR1 and CDR2 from the germline V gene are SEHNR and FQNEAQ (reference sequence). V lost 1 base, J lost 0 bases, and 3 bases lay in between. This sequence was found in a human donor with aplastic anemia. Sequencing input: sorted CD4+, CD8+, or CD8+CD57+ T cells (not recorded which) from PBMCs. The chain joins TRBV7-9 to TRBJ2-5; the D is unclear. CDR3: CASSLVNQETQYF. CDR3 bases: TGTGCCAGCAGCTTAGTAAACCAAGAGACCCAGTACTTC.